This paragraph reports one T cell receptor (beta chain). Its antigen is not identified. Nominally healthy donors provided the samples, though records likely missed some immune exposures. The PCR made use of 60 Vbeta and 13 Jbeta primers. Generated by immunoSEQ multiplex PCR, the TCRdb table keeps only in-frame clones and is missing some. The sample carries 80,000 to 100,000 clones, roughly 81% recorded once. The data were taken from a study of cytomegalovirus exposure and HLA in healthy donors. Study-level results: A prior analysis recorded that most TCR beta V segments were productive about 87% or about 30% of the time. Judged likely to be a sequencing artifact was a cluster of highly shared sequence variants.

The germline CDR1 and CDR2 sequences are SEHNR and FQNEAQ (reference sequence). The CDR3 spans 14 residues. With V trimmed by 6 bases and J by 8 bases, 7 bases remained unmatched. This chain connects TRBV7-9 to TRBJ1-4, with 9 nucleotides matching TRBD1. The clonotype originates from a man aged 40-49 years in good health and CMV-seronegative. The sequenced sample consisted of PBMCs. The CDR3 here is CASRAGTGKEKLFF. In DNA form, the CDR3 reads TGTGCCAGCAGAGCCGGGACAGGGAAGGAAAAACTGTTTTTT.